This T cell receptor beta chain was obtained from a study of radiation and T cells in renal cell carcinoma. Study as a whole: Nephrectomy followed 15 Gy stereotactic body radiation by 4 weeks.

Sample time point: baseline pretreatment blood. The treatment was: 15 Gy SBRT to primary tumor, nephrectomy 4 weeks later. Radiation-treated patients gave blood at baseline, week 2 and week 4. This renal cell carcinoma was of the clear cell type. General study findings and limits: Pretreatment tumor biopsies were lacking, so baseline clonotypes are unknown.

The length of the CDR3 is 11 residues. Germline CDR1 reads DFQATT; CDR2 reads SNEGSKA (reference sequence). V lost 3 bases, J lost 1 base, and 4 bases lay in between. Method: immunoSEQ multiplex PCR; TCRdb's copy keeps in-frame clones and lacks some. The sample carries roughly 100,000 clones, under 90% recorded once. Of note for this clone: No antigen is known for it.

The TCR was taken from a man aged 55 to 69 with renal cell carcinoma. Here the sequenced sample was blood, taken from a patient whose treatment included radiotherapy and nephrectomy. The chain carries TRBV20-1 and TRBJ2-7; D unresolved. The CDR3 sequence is CSASLSYEQYF. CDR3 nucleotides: TGCAGTGCTAGCTTATCCTACGAGCAGTACTTC.